This TCR beta chain was sequenced in a study of shared clonotypes between healthy human individuals. In replicate PCRs of sorted subsets, approximately 210 ng DNA, some 28,000 T cell genomes, was used. This table comes from immunoSEQ multiplex PCR, and its TCRdb copy is limited to in-frame clones, with some not included. The sample has 550,000 to 750,000 clones, less than 97% seen once. Terminally differentiated effector memory CD45RA+ cells were excluded from the naive CD8 cells, which were CD45RO-negative and positively selected for CCR7. Germline CDR1 and CDR2: MNHNS and SASEGT. The CDR3 loop spans 15 amino acids. The V segment lost 3 bases and the J segment 8 bases; nucleotides outside the gene matches: 11.

The sequence was collected from a woman in her 30s in good health. The V call is TRBV6-1, the J call TRBJ1-2; 8 nucleotides align to TRBD1. The specimen sequenced was naive CD8+ T cells sorted from blood. In DNA, the CDR3 is TGTGCCAGCAGTGAGCGAGAGACAGGGGCCCTAGGCTACACCTTC. Its protein is CASSERETGALGYTF.